This note documents a single TCR beta chain sequence. These data are taken from a study of blood T cell repertoires in COVID-19. Study summary: The United States, Italy and Spain supplied acute and convalescent COVID-19 samples.

The table came from immunoSEQ multiplex PCR; TCRdb's copy has only in-frame clones and leaves some out. The sample contains approximately 240,000 clones, 75% to 90% of which appear only once. Participants were aged roughly 18 to 100 years from 20 to 30 US areas. Source material: PBMCs or T cells enriched from blood (not recorded which). This TCR was recovered from a woman aged 18 to 35 in a cohort exposed to, infected with or recovered from COVID-19 (not recorded which).

The CDR3 nucleotides read TGTGCCAGCTCACTAAACCCGGACTTAAACTATGGCTACACCTTC. Translated, it gives CASSLNPDLNYGYTF. The chain carries TRBV18 and TRBJ1-2; D is unclear. Trimming stripped 4 bases from V and 2 bases from J, with 14 bases between. Per germline, CDR1 KGHSH and CDR2 LQKENI. This CDR3 contains 15 residues.